The rows below give T cell receptor beta chains drawn from one sample of a study of monozygotic twins with inflammatory bowel disease. TCRdb reanalyzed the 5' RACE reads, giving one entry per CDR3 protein sequence and no DNA. The table gives 150,000 to 200,000 distinct CDR3 sequences; the top ten clones make up around 2.4% of it. Input material: blood. Receptor source: a human donor with ulcerative colitis or Crohn's disease, or a healthy co-twin of an affected twin (not recorded which). Each CDR3 is given with its conserved first and last residue.

v_gene	j_gene	CDR3aa
TRBV7-3	TRBJ2-1	CASSLPSRGRHNEQFF
TRBV6-5	TRBJ1-1	CASSYSQQGANTEAFF
TRBV5-1	TRBJ1-1	CASSEEGRFTEAFF
TRBV20-1	TRBJ2-3	CSARLTSTDTQYF
TRBV20-1	TRBJ2-7	CSASHGLGYEQYF
TRBV28	TRBJ2-7	CASSTPGNSYEQYF
TRBV11-2	TRBJ2-3	CASRLAGVSSDTQYF
TRBV7-9	TRBJ2-7	CASSPRIGIHEQYF
TRBV12-3/TRBV12-4	TRBJ1-2	CASSSLMGYTF
TRBV4-2	TRBJ2-5	CASSQERSGGAETQYF
TRBV20-1	TRBJ1-5	CSAVGGNYPGTGLGQPQHF
TRBV7-4	TRBJ2-5	CTSSLMASAGGRETQYF
TRBV15	TRBJ2-2	CATSRDRGRTGELFF
TRBV25-1	TRBJ1-2	CASSDWGYGYTF
TRBV20-1	TRBJ2-7	CSARLRGGRPVPREQYF
TRBV5-4	TRBJ2-7	CASSLGKGSQGEQYF
TRBV20-1	TRBJ2-5	CSARDMGDPRPETQYF
TRBV5-1	TRBJ2-1	CASSLIAGGLNEQFF
TRBV20-1	TRBJ1-5	CSAKPADRDRSQPQHF
TRBV24-1	TRBJ2-1	CATSDSTTQGRIHEQFF
TRBV11-3	TRBJ2-2	CASSRRQDTGELFF
TRBV5-1	TRBJ2-3	CASSPAYERGGLTDTQYF
TRBV5-1	TRBJ2-7	CASSSEGSYEQYF
TRBV4-3	TRBJ2-5	CASSQGLAGALLSRQETQYF
TRBV9	TRBJ1-1	CASSRGVRTEAFF
TRBV6-1	TRBJ2-2	CASSEEATGELFF
TRBV4-2	TRBJ1-2	CASSQDTRGGYGYTF
TRBV7-8	TRBJ1-4	CASSLPISGFTNEKLFF
TRBV5-1	TRBJ1-5	CASSLRAGEQPQHF